Each of the 13 T cell receptor beta chains below was sequenced from the same sample in a study of blood T cells in healthy people across ages. Alongside a J-beta primer mix, a sample-barcoded 5' primer served in a second PCR lasting roughly 6 to 12 cycles. A single record per CDR3 protein comes from TCRdb applying MiXCR to the 5' RACE reads. The sample contains about 970,000 distinct CDR3 sequences, approximately 50% of which appear only once. Sequencing used blood. The receptors were gathered from a woman aged 60-75 years in good health.

The chain employs TRBV18 and TRBJ2-3; D possibly matches TRBD1 or TRBD2 (6 bases each). The CDR3 runs 19 residues. Germline V CDR1 and CDR2: KGHSH, LQKENI. Trimming shortened V by 3 bases and J by 1 base, and 23 bases separated the two germline ends. CDR3 nucleotide sequence: TGTGCCAGCTCACCGGTAGGGATTCAGGGGAGGTCACGCACAGATACGCAGTATTTT. It codes for CASSPVGIQGRSRTDTQYF.

Only a few counts were recorded for this clonotype. V is TRBV20-1 and J is TRBJ2-3; D gene uncertain. V lost 6 bases and J 2 bases, leaving 12 bases between the germline ends. Germline loops: CDR1 DFQATT, CDR2 SNEGSKA (reference sequence). The length of the CDR3 is 13 residues. CDR3: CSAPRPPTDTQYF. The CDR3 DNA is TGCAGTGCCCCCCGTCCCCCCACAGATACGCAGTATTTT.

The rearrangement uses TRBV18 and TRBJ2-2, with D possibly TRBD1 on 6 matching bases. Germline lookup yields CDR1 KGHSH and CDR2 LQKENI. Between the trimmed V and J ends, which lost 6 bases and 1 base, there was a span of 15 bases. The CDR3 covers 16 residues. The DNA of the CDR3 is TGTGCCAGCTCTCCGGCCGGGACAAAGAACACCGGGGAGCTGTTTTTT. Amino acids: CASSPAGTKNTGELFF.

The chain carries TRBV7-3 and TRBJ2-3; TRBD2 aligns across 13 bases. This CDR3 contains 16 residues. The junction had 7 bases not matched to a gene; V was cut back by 5 bases and J by 5 bases. Germline assignment: CDR1 SGHTA and CDR2 FQGTGA. The CDR3 loop reads CASSALLAGGRDTQYF. CDR3 DNA sequence: TGTGCCAGCAGCGCCCTACTAGCGGGAGGGCGAGATACGCAGTATTTT.

J is TRBJ2-3 and V is TRBV13, with D perhaps TRBD1 or TRBD2 (6 bases each). Trimming left V 5 bases short and J 0 bases short, with 12 bases between. From germline, CDR1 is PRHDT and CDR2 FYEKMQ (reference sequence). This CDR3 contains 15 residues. CDR3 amino acids: CASSRGTTSTDTQYF. The CDR3, as DNA: TGTGCCAGCAGCCGCGGGACAACTAGCACAGATACGCAGTATTTT.

This clonotype was seen a few times. The chain carries TRBV3-1 and TRBJ2-4; D is uncertain. Germline assignment: CDR1 LGHDT and CDR2 YNNKEL (reference sequence). V lost 4 bases and J lost 1, with 8 bases in between. CDR3 length equals 14 residues. The CDR3 DNA sequence: TGTGCCAGCAGCCCAGAGTGGGCCAAAAACATTCAGTACTTC. Its protein is CASSPEWAKNIQYF. Full variable domain (outside the CDR3, taken from reference TRBV3-1 and TRBJ2-4): DTAVSQTPKYLVTQMGNDKSIKCEQNLGHDTMYWYKQDSKKFLKIMFSYNNKELIINETVPNRFSPKSPDKAHLNLHINSLELGDSAVYFCASSPEWAKNIQYFGAGTRLSVL.

The chain couples TRBV12-3 or TRBV12-4 to TRBJ2-3; D gene unclear. This CDR3 is built from 16 residues. Trimming cost V 2 bases and J 0 bases, with 12 bases left between them. The CDR3 coding sequence is TGTGCCAGCAGTTTATCCCCCCGGGCTAGCACAGATACGCAGTATTTT. Residues: CASSLSPRASTDTQYF.

This clonotype has more than one count but fewer than ten. The J gene is TRBJ1-2, the V gene TRBV4-2; D not certain. The CDR3 contains 15 residues. Germline CDR1 reads LGHNA; CDR2 reads YNFKEQ. Deletions cut 0 bases from V and 3 bases from J, with 11 bases between. This chain's CDR3 is CASSQDSRTYYGYTF. CDR3 DNA: TGTGCCAGCAGCCAAGACTCCAGGACCTACTATGGCTACACCTTC.

The chain employs TRBV6-1 and TRBJ2-3; 9 bases fit TRBD2. Germline V gene data show CDR1 as MNHNS and CDR2 as SASEGT. V lost 7 bases, J lost 0 bases, and 8 bases stayed unmatched. The CDR3 covers 16 residues. CDR3 nucleotides: TGTGCCAGCACTGTGCGGGAGGGCCTAAGCACAGATACGCAGTATTTT. Its protein is CASTVREGLSTDTQYF.

This clonotype was recorded a few times. The chain has TRBV25-1 and TRBJ1-1; no clear D gene. The germline gives CDR1 MGHDK, CDR2 SYGVNS. The CDR3 runs to 13 residues. Trimming stripped 3 bases from V and 0 bases from J, with 5 bases between. The DNA of the CDR3 is TGTGCCAGCAGTGATGGGGTGAACACTGAAGCTTTCTTT. This codes for CASSDGVNTEAFF.

The chain joins TRBV20-1 to TRBJ2-7; 7 nucleotides line up with TRBD2. Losses at the gene ends were 5 bases for V and 3 bases for J; bases not matched to a gene: 13. The CDR3 length is 15 residues. Germline lookup yields CDR1 DFQATT and CDR2 SNEGSKA (reference sequence). DNA for the CDR3: TGCAGTGCTCGGGCCCTACTAGCGATAAACTACGAGCAGTACTTC. This sequence encodes CSARALLAINYEQYF.

The chain combines TRBV11-3 with TRBJ2-7; no firm D call. V was cut by 5 bases and J by 3 bases, with 17 bases left in between. CDR1 is SGHNT and CDR2 is YENEEA in the germline V gene. The CDR3 has 15 amino acids. In nucleotides, the CDR3 is TGTGCCAGCAGCCTCCCCCTCGGCGTAGACTACGAGCAGTACTTC. Protein product: CASSLPLGVDYEQYF.

The chain is built from TRBV7-2 and TRBJ2-2; no definite D call. The CDR3 runs 15 residues. Germline CDR1 SGHTA, CDR2 FQGNSA. Trimming took off 0 bases at V and 5 bases at J, with 10 bases between the two ends. CDR3 in amino acids: CASSLAALGTGELFF. The CDR3 coding sequence is TGTGCCAGCAGCTTAGCCGCGCTGGGGACCGGGGAGCTGTTTTTT.